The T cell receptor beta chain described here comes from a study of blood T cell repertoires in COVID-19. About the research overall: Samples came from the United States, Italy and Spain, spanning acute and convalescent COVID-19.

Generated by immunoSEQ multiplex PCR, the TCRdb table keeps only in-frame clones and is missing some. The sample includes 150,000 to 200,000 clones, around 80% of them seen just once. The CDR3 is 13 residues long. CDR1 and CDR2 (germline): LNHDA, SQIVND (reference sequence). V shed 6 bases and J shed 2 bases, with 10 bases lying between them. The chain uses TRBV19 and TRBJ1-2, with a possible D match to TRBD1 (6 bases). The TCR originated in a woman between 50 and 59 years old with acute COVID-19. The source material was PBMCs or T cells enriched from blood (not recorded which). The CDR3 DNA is TGTGCCAGTAGCTTGCAGGGGAACTATGGCTACACCTTC. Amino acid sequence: CASSLQGNYGYTF.